A selection of T cell receptor beta chains follows, all from one sample in a study of regulatory T cells in long-lasting Graves disease. TCRdb reprocessed the multiplex PCR reads via MiXCR and lists one record per CDR3 protein. The data show hundreds of thousands of distinct CDR3 sequences, over 15% seen once. This same sample was also part of a study on T cells in Graves' hyperthyroidism and ophthalmopathy.

This sample comprised peripheral blood mononuclear cells (PBMCs), obtained at new diagnosis, from a patient treated with antithyroid drugs. These receptors all come from a man in his forties with Graves disease. Each CDR3 is given with its conserved first and last residue. A D gene is named only where the DNA matches it firmly. Rows give clone size only sometimes, using once, few, many, or a class for an expanded clone.

J,V,D,size,CDR3,DNA
TRBJ1-1,TRBV6-1,-,-,CASSPVQGMNTEAFF,TGTGCCAGCAGCCCCGTACAGGGCATGAACACTGAAGCTTTCTTT
TRBJ2-1,TRBV29-1,-,many,CSVAGYNEQFF,TGCAGCGTTGCGGGCTACAATGAGCAGTTCTTC
TRBJ2-5,TRBV7-2,TRBD2,many,CASSTGTSGIIREETQYF,TGTGCCAGCAGCACCGGGACTAGCGGGATAATTCGGGAAGAGACCCAGTACTTC
TRBJ2-1,TRBV28,-,-,CASRGIVDEQFF,TGTGCCAGCAGGGGAATAGTCGATGAGCAGTTCTTC
TRBJ2-7,TRBV7-9,TRBD1,-,CASSFGQGEYEQYF,TGTGCCAGCAGCTTCGGACAGGGAGAGTACGAGCAGTACTTC
TRBJ2-7,TRBV20-1,-,many,CSARAPQGLYEQYF,TGCAGTGCTAGAGCCCCCCAGGGTCTCTACGAGCAGTACTTC
TRBJ2-5,TRBV28,-,many,CASSLFLETQYF,TGTGCCAGCAGCTTATTTTTAGAGACCCAGTACTTC
TRBJ2-2,TRBV12-3/TRBV12-4,TRBD2,few,CASSYLAVGELFF,TGTGCCAGCAGTTACCTAGCGGTCGGGGAGCTGTTTTTT
TRBJ2-5,TRBV6-1,-,few,CASTTEGGGGTQYF,TGTGCCAGCACTACGGAGGGGGGGGGCGGGACCCAGTACTTC
TRBJ2-7,TRBV7-3,TRBD2,many,CASSLEASGPYEQYF,TGTGCCAGCAGCTTAGAGGCTAGCGGGCCCTACGAGCAGTACTTC
TRBJ2-7,TRBV2,-,many,CASGEVEQYF,TGTGCCAGCGGAGAAGTCGAGCAGTACTTC
TRBJ1-2,TRBV24-1,-,few,CATSDDYGYTF,TGTGCCACCAGTGATGACTATGGCTACACCTTC
TRBJ2-2,TRBV2,-,-,CASSYTGAGTGELFF,TGTGCCAGCAGTTACACCGGGGCAGGCACCGGGGAGCTGTTTTTT
TRBJ2-7,TRBV7-3,-,many,CASSLTFGNEQYF,TGTGCCAGCAGCTTAACCTTCGGCAACGAGCAGTACTTC
TRBJ1-5,TRBV20-1,-,few,CSAGIQPQHF,TGCAGTGCAGGGATTCAGCCCCAGCATTTT
TRBJ2-1,TRBV30,TRBD2,many,CAWSVRSGFGQFF,TGTGCCTGGAGTGTACGTAGCGGGTTTGGGCAGTTCTTC
TRBJ1-1,TRBV29-1,TRBD1,many,CSVGDRGLTEAFF,TGCAGCGTCGGTGACAGGGGGCTAACTGAAGCTTTCTTT
TRBJ1-1,TRBV7-2,-,few,CASSLVGRITEAFF,TGTGCCAGCAGCTTAGTGGGTCGGATCACTGAAGCTTTCTTT
TRBJ2-7,TRBV27,TRBD1,many,CASSRKGQGIRYEQYF,TGTGCCAGCAGTCGTAAGGGACAGGGGATTAGATACGAGCAGTACTTC
TRBJ2-1,TRBV7-3,-,-,CASSEVWLASSNEQFF,TGTGCCAGCAGTGAAGTTTGGCTAGCGAGCTCCAATGAGCAGTTCTTC
TRBJ2-1,TRBV28,TRBD2,many,CASSDLAGGRQFF,TGTGCCAGCAGTGATCTAGCGGGGGGGCGGCAGTTCTTC
TRBJ1-5,TRBV25-1,-,once,CASSEQGSNQPQHF,TGTGCCAGCAGTGAACAGGGAAGCAATCAGCCCCAGCATTTT